The sequence of this T cell receptor beta chain was determined in a study of blood T cell repertoires in COVID-19. At the level of the study: Specimens from acute and convalescent COVID-19 originated in the United States, Italy and Spain.

In the original analysis: Amplification from reference gene primers served as the basis for estimated nucleated cell counts. Sequencing was performed with immunoSEQ multiplex PCR; in TCRdb, only in-frame clones are kept and a portion is missing. For V, J and clone size, that table is used; D and trimming come from the DNA. The table lists some 490,000 clones, less than 90% of them singletons. Recovered status in Cohort 3 required two negative PCRs, clearance, or symptom resolution. This CDR3 has 14 residues. V lost 4 bases, J lost 3 bases, and 3 bases stayed unmatched. Germline CDR1 reads MGHDK; CDR2 reads SYGVNS.

The chain couples TRBV25-1 to TRBJ2-7, with 10 bases fitting TRBD1. The receptor was derived from a woman in her sixties who had recovered from COVID-19. The sequenced material came from PBMCs or T cells enriched from blood (not recorded which). In nucleotides, the CDR3 is TGTGCCAGCAGTGCCCGGACAGGGGGCTACGAGCAGTACTTC. Its translation is CASSARTGGYEQYF.